This paragraph covers one T cell receptor (beta chain) sequence. The data were taken from a study of blood T cell dynamics during melanoma immunotherapy. Turning to the study itself: Metastatic melanoma patients received first-line pembrolizumab or nivolumab plus ipilimumab.

The time point denotes: week 3, after first cycle of checkpoint inhibitor. Sampling occurred pretreatment (T0) and at week 3 (W3), after cycle one of checkpoint blockade. Prior systemic cancer therapy, immunosuppressant use and other active malignancies excluded patients. CDR3 length: 15 residues. V was pared by 4 bases and J by 1 base, with 11 bases between. Germline V gene lookup returns CDR1 SGHNT and CDR2 YYREEE (reference sequence). Sequencing used immunoSEQ multiplex PCR; TCRdb keeps in-frame clones, though not all of them. In the table there are tens of thousands of clones, roughly 83% of which are singletons.

The source material was blood, sampled from a patient treated with checkpoint blockade. This rearrangement joins TRBV5-4 to TRBJ2-2, with TRBD1 as a possible D gene (5 bases). The sequence came from a human donor with melanoma. The CDR3 sequence is CASSRNRGNTGELFF. The CDR3 nucleotides are TGTGCCAGCAGCCGGAATAGGGGGAACACCGGGGAGCTGTTTTTT.